Below, 25 T cell receptor beta chains from the same sample are listed, as sequenced in a study of T-cell reconstitution after alpha-beta-depleted transplantation in children. Using unique molecular identifiers, the investigators prepared the TCRbeta library. TCRdb reanalysed the PCR reads using MiXCR and keeps one entry per CDR3 protein. The table shows around 960,000 distinct CDR3 sequences, with about 29% occurring only once. The sequencing used PBMCs, mostly from graft donor cells, collected 360 days after TCRalphabeta/CD19-depleted stem cell transplant. These receptors were taken from a boy younger than two who had a stem cell transplant for SCID, so the T cells may come from the graft donor.

V is TRBV10-2 and J is TRBJ2-3; 9 bases are shared with TRBD2. This CDR3 is built from 16 residues. CDR1 and CDR2 from the germline V gene are WSHSY and SAAADI. V lost 6 bases and J lost 0; bases outside the gene matches: 7. CDR3 in amino acids: CASRRSSGASTDTQYF. CDR3 in DNA: TGCGCCAGCAGGCGGTCTAGCGGGGCTAGCACAGATACGCAGTATTTT.

This clonotype showed up just a few times. CDR3 loop: CATSAPRRDPSTDTQYF. The CDR3 DNA is TGTGCCACCAGTGCCCCGCGGAGGGATCCTAGCACAGATACGCAGTATTTT. The chain joins TRBV24-1 to TRBJ2-3; D is possibly TRBD2 (6 bases). The CDR3 is 17 amino acids. Trimming removed 5 bases at V and 0 bases at J, with 17 bases between. CDR1 KGHDR and CDR2 SFDVKD come from the germline V gene.

J is TRBJ2-3 and V is TRBV4-1; D call uncertain. The length of the CDR3 is 13 residues. V lost 2 bases, J lost 7 bases, and 10 bases lay in between. CDR1 is MGHRA, CDR2 YSYEKL, per germline. The CDR3 protein is CASSQQPQYTQYF. The CDR3, as DNA: TGCGCCAGCAGCCAACAGCCGCAGTATACGCAGTATTTT.

The chain combines TRBV4-2 with TRBJ1-2; no firm D call. The germline CDR1 and CDR2 sequences are LGHNA and YNFKEQ. CDR3 size: 13 residues. Trimming cost V 0 bases and J 4 bases, with 6 bases left between them. The CDR3 protein is CASSQETLYGYTF. The CDR3 nucleotides read TGTGCCAGCAGCCAAGAGACCCTCTATGGCTACACCTTC.

V and J are TRBV6-2 or TRBV6-3 and TRBJ2-2; 7 bases fit TRBD2. V trimming: 7 bases; J trimming: 1 base; junction bases outside the gene matches: 12. The length of the CDR3 is 17 residues. The germline V gene encodes CDR1 MNHEY and CDR2 SVGEGT. DNA of the CDR3: TGTGCCAGCACCACGACTAGGGACTACGTGAACACCGGGGAGCTGTTTTTT. Translation gives CASTTTRDYVNTGELFF.

The chain employs TRBV20-1 and TRBJ2-5; TRBD2 aligns across 9 bases. CDR3 length: 16 residues. The V gene's germline CDR1 is DFQATT and CDR2 SNEGSKA (reference sequence). V trimming: 4 bases; J trimming: 1 base; junction bases outside the gene matches: 10. The CDR3 DNA follows: TGCAGTGCTACTCTCTGGCGGGGGGGCCCCCAAGAGACCCAGTACTTC. It translates to CSATLWRGGPQETQYF.

This clonotype turned up a few times. The V and J genes are TRBV5-1 and TRBJ2-4; 10 bases agree with TRBD2. The CDR3 sequence is 16 residues long. The germline V gene encodes CDR1 SGHRS and CDR2 YFSETQ. Trimming removed 0 bases from V and 3 bases from J; junction bases left unmatched: 3. The CDR3 DNA reads TGCGCCAGCAGCTTGGATTTAGCGGGAGGCAAAAACATTCAGTACTTC. This sequence encodes CASSLDLAGGKNIQYF.

This clonotype was detected many times. The gene calls are TRBV2 and TRBJ2-7; no definite D call. The germline V gene has CDR1 SNHLY and CDR2 FYNNEI. The CDR3 runs to 12 residues. Trimming removed 9 bases from V and 7 bases from J, with 16 bases in between. The CDR3: CASLRNDDEQYF. CDR3 bases: TGTGCCAGTCTTCGTAATGACGATGAGCAGTACTTC.

The J gene is TRBJ2-2, the V gene TRBV12-3 or TRBV12-4; possible D gene TRBD1, 5 bases. V lost 2 bases and J 0 bases, leaving 13 bases between the germline ends. The CDR3 covers 17 residues. The CDR3 loop is CASSLHIRTTNTGELFF. The CDR3 DNA follows: TGTGCCAGCAGTTTACATATTCGGACAACGAACACCGGGGAGCTGTTTTTT.

This clonotype has only a few counts. This rearrangement joins TRBV23-1 to TRBJ1-5; no clear D gene. TRBV23-1 is an ORF; its function is uncertain. V lost 8 bases and J lost 7, with 6 bases in between. The CDR3 consists of 10 residues. The CDR3: CASGLQPQHF. The CDR3 region has the DNA TGCGCCAGCGGCCTCCAGCCCCAGCATTTT.

V and J are TRBV7-2 and TRBJ1-2; D remains unclear. The CDR3 totals 14 residues. Between the trimmed V and J ends, which lost 3 bases and 8 bases, there was a span of 16 bases. CDR1 and CDR2 from the germline V gene are SGHTA and FQGNSA. CDR3: CASSFLQAPGGYTF. The CDR3 nucleotides are TGTGCCAGCAGCTTCCTCCAGGCGCCGGGAGGCTACACCTTC.

The rearrangement uses TRBV5-6 and TRBJ2-1; TRBD1 matches 9 bases. The length of the CDR3 is 15 residues. The V and J ends lost 3 bases and 7 bases, in that order; junction bases with no gene match: 8. Germline V gene sequence: CDR1 SGHDT, CDR2 YYEEEE. CDR3 residues: CASSYRRTGVNEQFF. CDR3 nucleotide sequence: TGTGCCAGCAGCTATCGGAGGACAGGGGTAAATGAGCAGTTCTTC. The full variable domain, with the rest looked up from reference TRBV5-6 and TRBJ2-1, is DAGVTQSPTHLIKTRGQQVTLRCSPKSGHDTVSWYQQALGQGPQFIFQYYEEEERQRGNFPDRFSGHQFPNYSSELNVNALLLGDSALYLCASSYRRTGVNEQFFGPGTRLTVL.

This clonotype was recorded once. The chain has TRBV30 and TRBJ2-7; TRBD2 aligns across 8 bases. Germline assignment: CDR1 GTSNPN and CDR2 SVGIG (reference sequence). J lost 2 bases, V lost 0 bases, and 3 bases had no gene match. This CDR3 has 14 residues. CDR3 loop: CAWSVGGVAYEQYF. The CDR3 nucleotides are TGTGCCTGGAGTGTCGGGGGGGTAGCCTACGAGCAGTACTTC.

J is TRBJ1-2 and V is TRBV28, with D perhaps matching TRBD1 (5 bases). The CDR3 is 14 amino acids. Germline values: CDR1 MDHEN, CDR2 SYDVKM. The V end was cut by 3 bases, the J end by 8 bases, with 16 bases between. The CDR3 DNA reads as TGTGCCAGCAGTTTGCGCGGCAGGACAAGGGGCTACACCTTC. Its protein is CASSLRGRTRGYTF.

The gene calls are TRBV5-1 and TRBJ2-3; D is possibly TRBD1 (6 bases). Germline V gene sequence: CDR1 SGHRS, CDR2 YFSETQ. V lost 4 bases to trimming and J lost 7 bases, with 10 bases between them. The CDR3 is 12 residues long. The CDR3 protein is CASSRGQHTQYF. The CDR3 nucleotides read TGCGCCAGCAGCCGTGGACAGCATACGCAGTATTTT.

This clonotype was seen at least ten times. V and J are TRBV28 and TRBJ1-2; 10 nucleotides agree with TRBD1. Per germline, CDR1 MDHEN and CDR2 SYDVKM. This CDR3 contains 14 residues. Trimming at V came to 5 bases and at J to 5 bases, leaving 5 bases not matched to a gene. The CDR3: CASSPGQGGYGYTF. The CDR3 DNA reads as TGTGCCAGCAGTCCCGGACAGGGGGGATATGGCTACACCTTC.

This clonotype was seen more than once but under ten times. The chain combines TRBV6-1 with TRBJ2-7, with 7 bases fitting TRBD2. CDR3 length: 15 amino acids. Germline V CDR1 and CDR2: MNHNS, SASEGT. V lost 6 bases and J lost 0; bases outside the gene matches: 8. The CDR3: CASRPSGGGSYEQYF. The CDR3 DNA reads TGTGCCAGCAGACCCAGTGGCGGGGGCTCCTACGAGCAGTACTTC.

The rearrangement joins TRBV6-2 or TRBV6-3 to TRBJ2-4, with TRBD2 as a possible D gene (6 bases). Per germline, CDR1 MNHEY and CDR2 SVGEGT. The CDR3 spans 17 residues. Trimming cost V 2 bases and J 0 bases, with 14 bases left between them. This CDR3 is CASSYIGGPLAKNIQYF. Here the CDR3 DNA reads TGTGCCAGCAGTTACATCGGGGGACCTCTAGCCAAAAACATTCAGTACTTC.

There are a few counts of this clonotype. Here the CDR3 DNA reads TGTGCCAGCAGCCAAGATATTCGGACTAGCGGGCGTTACACAGATACGCAGTATTTT. It codes for CASSQDIRTSGRYTDTQYF. This rearrangement joins TRBV4-2 to TRBJ2-3; 11 bases map to TRBD2. Germline V CDR1 and CDR2: LGHNA, YNFKEQ. After removal of 0 bases from V and 2 bases from J, the junction contained 10 bases not matched to a gene. The CDR3 sequence is 19 residues long.

This clonotype was detected a few times. This chain joins TRBV15 and TRBJ2-7; D unclear. V was clipped by 0 bases and J by 0 bases, with 15 bases between them. This CDR3 has 17 residues. Per germline, CDR1 LNHNV and CDR2 YYDKDF (reference sequence). DNA for the CDR3: TGTGCCACCAGCAGAGATGGCGGCCCGAGGTCCTCCTACGAGCAGTACTTC. Residues: CATSRDGGPRSSYEQYF.

The chain joins TRBV12-3 or TRBV12-4 to TRBJ1-1, with D perhaps TRBD1 (6 bases). This CDR3 region has 15 residues. V was trimmed by 7 bases and J by 1 base, leaving 16 bases between them. CDR3 bases: TGTGCCAGCACCCCGGGACAAACGCCGAACACTGAAGCTTTCTTT. Translated, it gives CASTPGQTPNTEAFF.

V usage is TRBV29-1 and J usage is TRBJ2-7; D perhaps matches TRBD1 (6 bases). From germline, CDR1 is SQVTM and CDR2 ANQGSEA. V dropped 1 base and J dropped 3 bases, with 7 bases sitting between them. The CDR3 runs to 12 residues. The CDR3 protein is CSVEGGGYEQYF. CDR3 bases: TGCAGCGTTGAAGGAGGGGGCTACGAGCAGTACTTC.

The chain carries TRBV4-1 and TRBJ1-5; 7 nucleotides match TRBD1. CDR3 size: 17 residues. Looked up from germline, CDR1 is MGHRA and CDR2 is YSYEKL. With 1 base clipped from V and 5 bases from J, the junction kept 11 bases outside the gene matches. CDR3 region: CASSQGGGSYRDQPQHF. The CDR3 DNA sequence: TGCGCCAGCAGCCAAGGAGGGGGCAGCTACAGGGATCAGCCCCAGCATTTT.

This clonotype showed up just a few times. The chain uses TRBV6-1 and TRBJ1-1; the D gene is possibly TRBD1 (5 bases). The CDR3 totals 12 residues. Germline V gene sequence: CDR1 MNHNS, CDR2 SASEGT. Trimming pared 7 bases from V and 6 bases from J, leaving 12 bases between. The DNA for the CDR3 is TGTGCCAGCATCCAGGGAAGTCCTGAAGCTTTCTTT. This codes for CASIQGSPEAFF.

J is TRBJ2-3 and V is TRBV5-4; D might be TRBD2 (6 bases). Trimming took 3 bases from V and 6 from J, leaving 23 bases between them. Germline-derived CDR1 and CDR2 are SGHNT and YYREEE (reference sequence). The CDR3 spans 17 residues. This chain's CDR3 is CASSSTLAAMGRDTQYF. CDR3 DNA sequence: TGTGCCAGCAGCTCAACCTTAGCGGCCATGGGCAGGGATACGCAGTATTTT.